The 29 T cell receptor beta chains given below trace back to one sample, sequenced in a study of liver allograft versus peripheral blood T cells. Study as a whole: Repertoires from peripheral blood of liver transplant recipients were compared with those inside their transplanted livers.

A single record per CDR3 protein comes from TCRdb applying MiXCR to the reads. The data hold under 2,000 distinct CDR3 sequences, with 16% observed a single time. The receptor source for this set is a human patient who had a liver transplant. The graft donor may have contributed some T cells.

This clonotype qualifies as medium-sized. This chain's CDR3 is CASSLAASETQYF. Written as DNA, the CDR3 is TGTGCCAGCAGCTTAGCGGCCAGCGAGACCCAGTACTTC. This chain links TRBV7-2 with TRBJ2-5, with D unresolved. Trimming took 0 bases from V and 5 from J, leaving 7 bases between them. CDR1 is SGHTA and CDR2 is FQGNSA in the germline V gene. The CDR3 length is 13 residues.

This clonotype is classed as large. The junction and the germline gene differ at one end; a read error may be behind it. V and J are TRBV10-3 and TRBJ1-2; D unresolved. The CDR3 is 16 amino acids. CDR1 is ENHRY and CDR2 is SYGVKD in the germline V gene. The CDR3: CASSYSSRPASYGYTF. The CDR3, as DNA: TGTGCCAGCAGTTACTCGTCGAGACCGGCAAGCTATGGCTACACCTTC.

This clonotype is large by share. V and J are TRBV27 and TRBJ1-4; 7 positions match TRBD1. CDR1 is MNHEY, CDR2 SMNVEV, per germline (reference sequence). V lost 6 bases and J lost 7; bases outside the gene matches: 8. The CDR3 totals 14 residues. The CDR3 coding sequence is TGTGCCAGCAGCCTCAGGGGGGGTGCTGAAAAACTGTTTTTT. Its protein is CASSLRGGAEKLFF.

This clonotype counts as medium-sized (0.01 to 0.1%). The limits of the CDR3 on the DNA are not certain, so only TCRdb's listed CDR3 is given. V gene TRBV29-1 combines with J gene TRBJ2-5; whether TRBD2, the table's D call, matches the DNA was not checked. Germline V gene lookup returns CDR1 SQVTM and CDR2 ANQGSEA. The CDR3 adds up to 15 amino acids, both ends counted. The CDR3 region is CSAGGFGPGMKTQYF.

The chain combines TRBV20-1 with TRBJ1-5; D is ambiguous. This CDR3 has 15 amino acids. Trimming removed 6 bases at V and 2 bases at J, with 17 bases between. Germline-derived CDR1 and CDR2 are DFQATT and SNEGSKA (reference sequence). The CDR3 is CSASGPKGGNQPQHF. Here the CDR3 DNA reads TGCAGTGCGTCCGGCCCAAAGGGCGGCAATCAGCCCCAGCATTTT.

This clonotype was counted only a few times. The chain uses TRBV12-3 or TRBV12-4 and TRBJ2-7; D may be TRBD2 (6 bases). Trimming cost V 5 bases and J 3 bases, with 8 bases left between them. CDR3 length: 12 amino acids. The CDR3 DNA sequence: TGTGCCAGCAGTCGGAGGGTCTACGAGCAGTACTTC. Encoded protein: CASSRRVYEQYF.

This clonotype is labeled medium-sized. The rearrangement joins TRBV28 to TRBJ1-3, with TRBD1 matching over 8 bases. From germline, CDR1 is MDHEN and CDR2 SYDVKM. V lost 6 bases and J lost 3; bases outside the gene matches: 10. The CDR3 loop spans 16 amino acids. The CDR3 DNA reads TGTGCCAGCAGCCGGCGGACAGGGAATGGTGGAAACACCATATATTTT. The encoded protein is CASSRRTGNGGNTIYF.

Here the CDR3 reads CASSSLGQPEAFF. The CDR3 DNA sequence: TGTGCCAGCAGTTCCTTGGGACAGCCTGAAGCTTTCTTT. This chain links TRBV28 with TRBJ1-1; 7 nucleotides match TRBD1. This CDR3 has 13 amino acids. CDR1 and CDR2 from the germline V gene are MDHEN and SYDVKM. V shed 4 bases and J 6 bases; nucleotides not matched to a gene: 5.

Comment on this clonotype: At one boundary the junction diverges from the germline segment, which might be a read error. This rearrangement joins TRBV20-1 to TRBJ2-7, with D possibly matching TRBD2 (7 bases). Germline values: CDR1 DFQATT, CDR2 SNEGSKA (reference sequence). The CDR3 loop spans 14 amino acids. The CDR3 sequence: CSARGGAFSYEQYF. The CDR3 DNA sequence: TGCAGTGCAAGAGGGGGGGCCTTCTCCTACGAGCAGTACTTC.

In its sample, this clonotype ranks as large. V is TRBV20-1 and J is TRBJ1-5; D gene unclear. This CDR3 is 14 amino acids long. Germline-derived CDR1 and CDR2 are DFQATT and SNEGSKA (reference sequence). Trimming pared 1 base from V and 6 bases from J, leaving 13 bases between. CDR3 loop: CSARAGYPGQPQHF. As DNA, the CDR3 is TGCAGTGCTAGAGCGGGGTACCCTGGTCAGCCCCAGCATTTT.

This chain joins TRBV10-1 and TRBJ2-2; tentative D call: TRBD1 (6 bases). The CDR3 covers 13 residues. Germline loops: CDR1 WNHNN, CDR2 SYGVQD (reference sequence). The V end was cut by 2 bases, the J end by 7 bases, with 8 bases between. CDR3 coding DNA: TGCGCCAGCAGTGAGGACAGGTTCGGGGAGCTGTTTTTT. It encodes CASSEDRFGELFF.

This clonotype was picked up a small number of times. The chain combines TRBV7-2 with TRBJ2-3; 7 nucleotides match TRBD2. With 0 bases clipped from V and 4 bases from J, the junction kept 4 bases outside the gene matches. CDR1 is SGHTA, CDR2 FQGNSA, per germline. CDR3 size: 15 residues. The CDR3 bases are TGTGCCAGCAGCTTAGCAGGGGCGGGGGCAGATACGCAGTATTTT. This encodes CASSLAGAGADTQYF.

Relative to its sample, this clonotype is large. This chain uses TRBV7-2 with TRBJ2-1, with D unclear. V lost 5 bases to trimming and J lost 9 bases, with 14 bases between them. Germline V gene lookup returns CDR1 SGHTA and CDR2 FQGNSA. CDR3 size: 13 residues. The CDR3 sequence: CASSPRSSAEQFF. DNA of the CDR3: TGTGCCAGCAGCCCCCGTAGTTCGGCTGAGCAGTTCTTC.

The genes are TRBV19 and TRBJ2-2, with D perhaps TRBD1 (6 bases). Germline V gives CDR1 LNHDA, CDR2 SQIVND (reference sequence). The CDR3 length is 14 residues. Trimming took off 6 bases at V and 7 bases at J, with 15 bases between the two ends. The CDR3 is CASRTRLGGGELFF. The CDR3 nucleotides read TGTGCCAGTAGAACTCGCCTAGGGGGCGGGGAGCTGTTTTTT.

The V gene is TRBV2, the J gene TRBJ2-7; 9 bases align to TRBD1. Germline V gene lookup returns CDR1 SNHLY and CDR2 FYNNEI. V lost 4 bases and J lost 3; bases outside the gene matches: 7. The CDR3 runs 15 residues. In DNA form, the CDR3 reads TGTGCCAGCAGTGCTGTGGGACAGGGAGTCTACGAGCAGTACTTC. Translating it yields CASSAVGQGVYEQYF.

This clonotype is categorized as medium-sized. This chain connects TRBV10-3 to TRBJ2-1, with a possible D match to TRBD1 (5 bases). Looked up from germline, CDR1 is ENHRY and CDR2 is SYGVKD. Trimming removed 2 bases from V and 10 bases from J, with 15 bases in between. CDR3 length equals 14 residues. The CDR3 protein is CAISEGAALGEQFF. The CDR3 nucleotides read TGTGCCATCAGTGAGGGGGCGGCCCTCGGGGAGCAGTTCTTC.

This clonotype occurred many times. The V gene is TRBV30, the J gene TRBJ1-2; D is uncertain. V was cut by 2 bases and J by 4 bases, with 8 bases left in between. The CDR3 loop spans 12 amino acids. Germline V gives CDR1 GTSNPN, CDR2 SVGIG (reference sequence). In nucleotides, the CDR3 is TGTGCCTGGAGTCTGGGATTCTATGGCTACACCTTC. Its protein product is CAWSLGFYGYTF.

The chain recombines TRBV11-2 with TRBJ2-7; 8 bases agree with TRBD1. J gave up 6 bases and V 8 bases, and 9 bases lay outside the gene matches. Germline values: CDR1 SGHAT, CDR2 FQNNGV. The CDR3 consists of 13 residues. As DNA, the CDR3 is TGTGCCAGCGGGATTCAGGGGGCGGCCGAGCAGTACTTC. As protein: CASGIQGAAEQYF.

For this clonotype: A read error likely explains this, since a far larger clone differs by one base. The CDR3 is CAISYQASSNSPLHF. CDR3 nucleotides: TGTGCCATCAGTTACCAAGCATCCTCTAATTCACCCCTCCACTTT. The chain is built from TRBV10-3 and TRBJ1-6, with no clear D. The CDR3 contains 15 residues. CDR1 is ENHRY, CDR2 SYGVKD, per germline.

In its sample, this clonotype ranks as large. This chain links TRBV15 with TRBJ2-1; D ambiguous. CDR1 LNHNV and CDR2 YYDKDF come from the germline V gene (reference sequence). The CDR3 loop spans 17 amino acids. Trimming took off 4 bases at V and 0 bases at J, with 16 bases between the two ends. The CDR3 protein is CATSNWYISSSYNEQFF. The CDR3 coding sequence is TGTGCCACCAGCAATTGGTACATCTCGAGCTCCTACAATGAGCAGTTCTTC.

This clonotype counts as medium-sized. The chain links TRBV5-4 to TRBJ2-6; D ambiguous. This CDR3 contains 15 residues. CDR1 is SGHNT, CDR2 YYREEE, per germline (reference sequence). V was trimmed by 2 bases and J by 2 bases, leaving 8 bases between them. The CDR3 nucleotides read TGTGCCAGCAGCTTCCCCTCCCCTGGGGCCAACGTCCTGACTTTC. This encodes CASSFPSPGANVLTF.

This clonotype was seen a handful of times. The chain has TRBV3-1 and TRBJ1-5, with TRBD1 matching over 10 bases. The CDR3 is made up of 13 amino acids. Trimming at V came to 4 bases and at J to 9 bases, leaving 3 bases not matched to a gene. Germline CDR1 reads LGHDT; CDR2 reads YNNKEL (reference sequence). The CDR3 DNA is TGTGCCAGCAGCCCGGGACAGGGGCGGCCCCAGCATTTT. The encoded protein is CASSPGQGRPQHF.

This clonotype has more than one count but fewer than ten. V gene TRBV18 combines with J gene TRBJ2-7; 9 nucleotides match TRBD2. Losses at the gene ends were 1 base for V and 0 bases for J; bases not matched to a gene: 1. The germline CDR1 and CDR2 sequences are KGHSH and LQKENI. The CDR3 is 15 amino acids. The CDR3 DNA sequence: TGTGCCAGCTCACCACTAGCGGGGGACTCCTACGAGCAGTACTTC. Its protein is CASSPLAGDSYEQYF. Variable domain in full (rest from reference TRBV18 and TRBJ2-7): NAGVMQNPRHLVRRRGQEARLRCSPMKGHSHVYWYRQLPEEGLKFMVYLQKENIIDESGMPKERFSAEFPKEGPSILRIQQVVRGDSAAYFCASSPLAGDSYEQYFGPGTRLTVT.

This clonotype is medium-sized. This chain uses TRBV19 with TRBJ1-2; no definite D call. The CDR3 is made up of 17 amino acids. Germline V gene lookup returns CDR1 LNHDA and CDR2 SQIVND (reference sequence). V shed 0 bases and J shed 4 bases, with 18 bases lying between them. The CDR3 coding sequence is TGTGCCAGTAGTATAGATCATAGATCCTCGGCGGTCTATGGCTACACCTTC. It is translated as CASSIDHRSSAVYGYTF. Full variable domain (outside the CDR3, taken from reference TRBV19 and TRBJ1-2): DGGITQSPKYLFRKEGQNVTLSCEQNLNHDAMYWYRQDPGQGLRLIYYSQIVNDFQKGDIAEGYSVSREKKESFPLTVTSAQKNPTAFYLCASSIDHRSSAVYGYTFGSGTRLTVV.

This clonotype was observed once. V and J are TRBV14 and TRBJ1-2; D is ambiguous. Germline CDR1 and CDR2: SGHDN and FVKESK. The CDR3 consists of 12 residues. V shed 11 bases and J shed 4 bases, with 14 bases lying between them. The CDR3 nucleotides read TGTGCCCTAGGATGGGGAGGCTATGGCTACACCTTC. The encoded protein is CALGWGGYGYTF.

In its sample, this clonotype ranks as medium-sized (0.01 to 0.1%). This chain's CDR3 is CASSPGGGRGYNEQFF. The CDR3 region has the DNA TGTGCCAGCTCACCAGGTGGAGGACGGGGTTACAATGAGCAGTTCTTC. The V gene is TRBV18, the J gene TRBJ2-1, with D maybe TRBD2 (5 bases). The CDR3 extends over 16 amino acids. Germline-derived CDR1 and CDR2 are KGHSH and LQKENI. Trimming left V 2 bases short and J 4 bases short, with 15 bases between.

Within the sample, this clonotype is medium-sized. The chain recombines TRBV20-1 with TRBJ2-5; D tentatively reads TRBD1 or TRBD2 (7 bases each). The CDR3 covers 12 residues. Germline V gene lookup returns CDR1 DFQATT and CDR2 SNEGSKA (reference sequence). V gave up 5 bases and J gave up 4 bases, with 11 bases separating them. The CDR3 sequence is CSAPGGAETQYF. The CDR3 bases are TGCAGTGCTCCAGGGGGGGCAGAGACCCAGTACTTC.

This clonotype is categorized as large. The chain links TRBV18 to TRBJ1-5; 7 nucleotides line up with TRBD1. Germline CDR1 reads KGHSH; CDR2 reads LQKENI. With V trimmed by 3 bases and J by 6 bases, 8 bases remained unmatched. CDR3 length equals 15 residues. CDR3 coding DNA: TGTGCCAGCTCACCGACAGGGACGGGGAGTCAGCCCCAGCATTTT. As protein: CASSPTGTGSQPQHF.

There are a few counts of this clonotype. The rearrangement uses TRBV3-1 and TRBJ1-4; 9 bases align to TRBD1. After removal of 5 bases from V and 7 bases from J, the junction contained 8 bases not matched to a gene. CDR3 length equals 15 residues. The V gene's germline CDR1 is LGHDT and CDR2 YNNKEL (reference sequence). The CDR3 coding sequence is TGTGCCAGCAGCTTTACAGGGGGCGTAAGTGAAAAACTGTTTTTT. Translating it yields CASSFTGGVSEKLFF.